Here is one T cell receptor (beta chain) with its context. Its specificity is unknown. The CDR3 extends over 17 amino acids. Germline V gives CDR1 MNHEY, CDR2 SVGAGI. Unmatched junction bases numbered 8, after V lost 2 bases and J lost 5 bases. The second PCR ran roughly 6 to 11 cycles with a sample-barcoded 5' primer and J-beta primers. TCRdb re-called the 5' RACE reads with MiXCR, one entry per CDR3 protein. The sample contains 910,000 or so distinct CDR3 sequences, 51% of which appear only once. These data originate in a study of blood T cells in healthy people across ages. Study-wide findings and caveats: CMV infection status of these donors was not known. Long-lived donors exceeded aged donors in naive CD4+ cells and diversity.

The chain combines TRBV6-5 with TRBJ2-7; 14 positions agree with TRBD2. The source is a woman aged 55-75 years in good health. Sequencing was done on a sample of blood. This CDR3 is CASSYRLAGGPIHEQYF. For the CDR3, the DNA is TGTGCCAGCAGTTACCGACTAGCGGGAGGGCCTATCCACGAGCAGTACTTC.